This T cell receptor (beta chain) was identified in a study of beta chain features in type 1 diabetes. Comment on this clone: Its target is unknown.

Germline V gene lookup returns CDR1 SGDLS and CDR2 YYNGEE. Trimming left V 3 bases short and J 6 bases short, with 15 bases between. This CDR3 has 14 residues. Investigators reverse transcribed all isolated RNA, so they sequenced expressed TCRB transcripts. The method was immunoSEQ multiplex PCR; TCRdb's version includes in-frame clones alone and lacks a portion of them. The data show approximately 150,000 clones, about 9.7% seen once. CD45RO/CCR7/CD25/CD127/CD95/CD27 staining was used to isolate CD4+ naive, central memory, regulatory and stem cell-like memory cells by sorting. Study-wide points: For TCRB rearrangement, an influence of HLA type remained unresolved here. TCRB CDR3s from Type 1 diabetes patients were moderately but significantly shorter in all four CD4+ subsets.

The rearrangement uses TRBV9 and TRBJ1-2; tentatively, D is TRBD1 (6 bases). The sequenced sample was central memory CD4+ T cells from blood. This receptor was identified in a woman in her thirties or forties in good health. CDR3: CASSAQQGRNGYTF. CDR3 bases: TGTGCCAGCAGCGCGCAACAGGGAAGAAATGGCTACACCTTC.